A single sample gave rise to the 16 T cell receptor beta chains below, sequenced in a study of cytomegalovirus exposure and HLA in healthy donors. Libraries were prepared by immunoSEQ multiplex PCR; TCRdb keeps only in-frame clonotypes and omits some of them. The table includes around 190,000 clones, about 82% detected once. Source material: PBMCs. The source is a young woman in good health and CMV-seronegative.

The chain couples TRBV29-1 to TRBJ1-1; D perhaps matches TRBD1 (5 bases). Per the germline V gene, CDR1 is SQVTM and CDR2 is ANQGSEA. The length of the CDR3 is 11 residues. Trimming left V 4 bases short and J 5 bases short, with 8 bases between. The CDR3: CSVARATEAFF. The CDR3 DNA follows: TGCAGCGTTGCCAGGGCGACTGAAGCTTTCTTT.

In DNA, the CDR3 is TGTGCCAGTAGTTTGGGACAGGGAGGATCCTACGAGCAGTACTTC. Translating it yields CASSLGQGGSYEQYF. V gene TRBV19 combines with J gene TRBJ2-7; 9 nucleotides match TRBD1. CDR1 LNHDA and CDR2 SQIVND come from the germline V gene (reference sequence). The length of the CDR3 is 15 residues. Unmatched junction bases numbered 6, after V lost 5 bases and J lost 1 base.

This clone was recorded only once. CDR3 sequence: CASSLGQKNQPQHF. The CDR3, as DNA: TGTGCCAGCTCGCTGGGACAGAAGAATCAGCCCCAGCATTTT. The rearrangement uses TRBV18 and TRBJ1-5; TRBD1 matches at 7 bases. Germline values: CDR1 KGHSH, CDR2 LQKENI. The CDR3 consists of 14 residues. V gave up 6 bases and J gave up 4 bases; unmatched junction bases: 6. Full variable domain (missing parts from reference TRBV18 and TRBJ1-5): NAGVMQNPRHLVRRRGQEARLRCSPMKGHSHVYWYRQLPEEGLKFMVYLQKENIIDESGMPKERFSAEFPKEGPSILRIQQVVRGDSAAYFCASSLGQKNQPQHFGDGTRLSIL.

The chain is built from TRBV11-2 and TRBJ2-5, with D perhaps TRBD1 (7 bases). Trimming took off 4 bases at V and 5 bases at J, with 17 bases between the two ends. Germline CDR1 is SGHAT and CDR2 is FQNNGV. The CDR3 consists of 15 residues. The CDR3 here is CASSWGAGGRETQYF. The CDR3 DNA reads TGTGCCAGCAGCTGGGGGGCAGGGGGAAGGGAGACCCAGTACTTC.

In DNA form, the CDR3 reads TGTGCCAGCAGCTTGGACCCTCTTAGTCTCACAGATACGCAGTATTTT. Its protein is CASSLDPLSLTDTQYF. This chain joins TRBV5-4 and TRBJ2-3; no definite D call. The CDR3 has 16 residues. Trimming pared 0 bases from V and 2 bases from J, leaving 13 bases between. The germline CDR1 and CDR2 sequences are SGHNT and YYREEE (reference sequence).

The J gene is TRBJ2-1, the V gene TRBV29-1; weak D call: TRBD2 (6 bases). Germline V gives CDR1 SQVTM, CDR2 ANQGSEA. This CDR3 contains 14 residues. The V gene lost 2 bases and the J gene lost 2 bases, with 10 bases spanning the gap. In nucleotides, the CDR3 is TGCAGCGTTGAACGGGAGTTCGCCTACAATGAGCAGTTCTTC. Its protein product is CSVEREFAYNEQFF.

This clone was found once. This chain joins TRBV10-2 and TRBJ1-1; perhaps TRBD1 as D (6 bases). V gave up 6 bases and J gave up 2 bases, with 16 bases separating them. Looked up from germline, CDR1 is WSHSY and CDR2 is SAAADI. The CDR3 length is 15 residues. CDR3 region: CASRDSGNVNTEAFF. Here the CDR3 DNA reads TGCGCCAGCAGGGACAGCGGAAATGTTAACACTGAAGCTTTCTTT.

The chain joins TRBV18 to TRBJ2-5; 7 bases map to TRBD1. The CDR3 spans 16 residues. From germline, CDR1 is KGHSH and CDR2 LQKENI. Unmatched junction bases numbered 9, after V lost 4 bases and J lost 1 base. The CDR3 DNA sequence: TGTGCCAGCTCACTCAACGGGGACAGCTTCCAAGAGACCCAGTACTTC. Its protein is CASSLNGDSFQETQYF.

This chain uses TRBV11-3 with TRBJ2-2; 12 bases are a match to TRBD1. CDR3 length equals 15 residues. The germline CDR1 and CDR2 sequences are SGHNT and YENEEA. Losses at the gene ends were 5 bases for V and 5 bases for J; bases not matched to a gene: 3. CDR3 DNA sequence: TGTGCCAGCAGCACGGGACAGGGGGCGACCGGGGAGCTGTTTTTT. Translated: CASSTGQGATGELFF.

The rearrangement links TRBV19 to TRBJ1-1; D gene unclear. The germline V and J ends were trimmed by 2 bases and 7 bases, with 14 bases remaining between them. Germline CDR1 reads LNHDA; CDR2 reads SQIVND (reference sequence). The CDR3 totals 14 residues. The CDR3 reads CASSISGVLSEAFF. The CDR3, as DNA: TGTGCCAGTAGTATAAGCGGGGTATTGAGTGAAGCTTTCTTT.

The rearrangement uses TRBV5-1 and TRBJ1-3; the D gene is possibly TRBD1 (5 bases). V lost 1 base to trimming and J lost 0 bases, with 11 bases between them. The CDR3 length is 16 residues. CDR1 is SGHRS and CDR2 is YFSETQ in the germline V gene. The CDR3, as DNA: TGCGCCAGCAGCTTGTACCCGACAGTCTCTGGAAACACCATATATTTT. Translation: CASSLYPTVSGNTIYF.

This clone was recorded once. The genes are TRBV10-3 and TRBJ2-7; D perhaps matches TRBD1 (7 bases). The ends were cut back, 7 bases at V and 3 bases at J, with 19 bases in the middle. The CDR3 is made up of 15 amino acids. Germline V CDR1 and CDR2: ENHRY, SYGVKD. CDR3 in DNA: TGTGCCATCACCGGAGGGTTGGACAGGAACTACGAGCAGTACTTC. Its protein is CAITGGLDRNYEQYF.

This clone showed up just a few times. This rearrangement joins TRBV9 to TRBJ2-7; 11 positions match TRBD1. V was pared by 10 bases and J by 4 bases, with 7 bases of the junction left unmatched. Germline lookup yields CDR1 SGDLS and CDR2 YYNGEE. The CDR3 is made up of 13 amino acids. The CDR3 region has the DNA TGTGCCGGACCGGGACAGGGGGTTTACGAGCAGTACTTC. Its translation: CAGPGQGVYEQYF.

The genes are TRBV12-5 and TRBJ2-6; no clear D gene. Germline CDR1 is LGHNT and CDR2 is FRNRAP. This CDR3 spans 18 amino acids. Deletions cut 5 bases from V and 3 bases from J, with 20 bases between. The CDR3 spells CASGVPAGLFGGANVLTF. In nucleotides, the CDR3 is TGTGCTAGTGGTGTTCCCGCAGGTCTGTTCGGTGGGGCCAACGTCCTGACTTTC.

The V call is TRBV6-1, the J call TRBJ1-2; the D gene is possibly TRBD1 (5 bases). Deletions cut 3 bases from V and 3 bases from J, with 8 bases between. Germline V gene data show CDR1 as MNHNS and CDR2 as SASEGT. This CDR3 region has 13 residues. The CDR3 nucleotides are TGTGCCAGCAGTGACAGGGACTACTATGGCTACACCTTC. Translation: CASSDRDYYGYTF.

The J gene is TRBJ1-1, the V gene TRBV2; TRBD1 aligns across 12 bases. Germline CDR1 is SNHLY and CDR2 is FYNNEI. CDR3 size: 17 residues. V dropped 8 bases and J dropped 3; count of bases not matched to a gene: 13. The CDR3 here is CASCGTGTGGLYTEAFF. CDR3 nucleotide sequence: TGTGCCAGCTGCGGAACCGGGACAGGGGGCTTGTACACTGAAGCTTTCTTT.